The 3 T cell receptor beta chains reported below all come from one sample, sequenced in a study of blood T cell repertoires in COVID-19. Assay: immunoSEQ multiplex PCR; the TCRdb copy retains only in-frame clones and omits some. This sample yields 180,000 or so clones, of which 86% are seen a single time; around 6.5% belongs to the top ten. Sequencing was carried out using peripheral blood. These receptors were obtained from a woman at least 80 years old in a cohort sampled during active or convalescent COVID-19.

The CDR3 spells CASIPGGSGNTIYF. CDR3 nucleotides: TGTGCCAGCATCCCAGGCGGCTCTGGAAACACCATATATTTT. The V call is TRBV6-2 or TRBV6-3, the J call TRBJ1-3; D remains unclear. Germline V lookup: CDR1 MNHEY, CDR2 SVGEGT. The CDR3 is 14 amino acids. Trimming took 7 bases from V and 0 from J, leaving 10 bases between them.

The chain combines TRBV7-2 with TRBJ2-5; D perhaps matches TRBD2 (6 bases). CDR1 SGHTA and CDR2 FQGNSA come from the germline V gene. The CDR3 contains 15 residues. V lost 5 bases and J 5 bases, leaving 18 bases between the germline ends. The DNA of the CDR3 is TGTGCCAGCAGCCTCGGGACCTTTGGGGGGGAGACCCAGTACTTC. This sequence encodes CASSLGTFGGETQYF.

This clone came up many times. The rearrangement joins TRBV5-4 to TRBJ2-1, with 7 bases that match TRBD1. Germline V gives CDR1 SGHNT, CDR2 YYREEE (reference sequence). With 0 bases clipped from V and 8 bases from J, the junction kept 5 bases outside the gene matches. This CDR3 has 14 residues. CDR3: CASSLGTGGYEQFF. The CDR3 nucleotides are TGTGCCAGCAGCTTGGGGACAGGCGGTTATGAGCAGTTCTTC.